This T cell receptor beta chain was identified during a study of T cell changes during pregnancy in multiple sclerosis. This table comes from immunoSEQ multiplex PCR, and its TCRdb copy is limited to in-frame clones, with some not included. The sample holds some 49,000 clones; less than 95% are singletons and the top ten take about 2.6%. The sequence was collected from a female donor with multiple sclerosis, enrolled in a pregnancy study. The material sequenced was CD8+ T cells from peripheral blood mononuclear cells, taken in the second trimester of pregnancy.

DNA of the CDR3: TGTGCCAGCTCTGGGGGGACTAGGGCAATCGAGCAGTTCTTC. Protein product: CASSGGTRAIEQFF. The chain combines TRBV6-5 with TRBJ2-1; TRBD2 matches 8 bases. J lost 10 bases, V lost 8 bases, and 13 bases had no gene match. The CDR3 sequence is 14 residues long. The germline V gene encodes CDR1 MNHEY and CDR2 SVGAGI.